Included here is one TCR beta chain sequence, with context. This receptor's antigen is unknown. No quality values exist for individual bases; no much larger clone is one base distant. These data are taken from a study of blood T cells in healthy people across ages (dated by TCRdb to between 2015 and 2016). With respect to the entire study: In model experiments, roughly one uniquely barcoded TCR beta cDNA molecule per two T cells was captured by template switching. To avoid experimental bias, donors of different ages were distributed randomly across sequencing lanes. Donors were grouped into four age groups: young (average 16 years), middle-aged (less than 40), aged (62) and long-lived (82). To track age-related changes in TCR beta repertoire diversity, the study relied on deep sequencing normalized with unique cDNA molecular identifiers. For two donors (one aged 18 to 30 and one aged 80 or older), the study analyzed two additional independent replicas of 1 million unique cDNA reads from the same blood draw.

Summary of the overall study and its limitations: Compared with the aged group, more naive CD4+ T cells, fewer expanded clones and increased TCR diversity were shown by the long-lived group, suggesting age selection. As age increased, observed TCR beta diversity per million T cells dropped in a roughly linear way, and a significant reduction was already evident by age 40. Donor CMV infection status was unknown, potentially confounding age-related changes in expanded clonotypes. A strong correlation was found between observed TCR beta diversity and the percentage of naive T cells measured by flow cytometry. Because profiling used bulk unsorted PBMCs, naive and antigen-experienced compartments could not be compared conclusively. Estimates of total diversity based on one million sequenced T cells were regarded as lower bounds and as underestimates.

Systemically healthy Caucasian individuals from Russia, 35 to 40 in total and aged about 6 to 95 years, were included as donors. Approximately 11 milliliters of peripheral blood were drawn from each donor into EDTA-treated Vacutainer tubes. Ficoll-Paque density-gradient centrifugation was used to isolate PBMCs, with at least 7 million per sample. Trizol reagent was used to extract total RNA from the PBMCs, yielding at least 5.5 micrograms per sample. The percentages of naive CD45RAhigh/CD27high T cells were determined by flow cytometry on a PBMC aliquot from every donor. V loses 2 bases of germline sequence and J loses 8 bases, and the interval between the two ends is 19 bases. In the germline V gene, CDR1 corresponds to KGHSH and CDR2 to LQKENI. CDR3 length: 16 amino acids, cysteine to phenylalanine. The kept DNA is CDR3 alone, 48 bases in frame from the first base. Libraries were built with 5' RACE. The reads were generated on an Illumina HiSeq 2500. A second PCR of roughly 6 to 12 cycles was run with a J-beta primer mix and a sample-barcoded 5' primer. A template-switch 5' adaptor carrying 12 random nucleotides introduced a unique molecular identifier onto each TCR beta cDNA molecule. Each sample yielded at least 3 million CDR3-containing paired-end reads. First-strand cDNA was synthesized from all RNA with the Mint cDNA synthesis kit, primed by a TRBC-specific oligonucleotide. All cDNA was treated with uracil-DNA glycosylase and then went through a first 18-cycle PCR with the universal primers M1SS and BC2_uni_R. As for the authors' bioinformatics: Each sample was normalized by randomly selecting 1 million high-quality reads, each carrying a distinct molecular identifier. Instead of being binned into consensus sequences, reads with shared molecular identifiers were discarded. MiTCR, run with a Q25 quality threshold and the strictest error-elimination algorithm, handled CDR3 identification, clonotype clustering and error correction. A nonparametric unseen species model with Euler transformation was used to estimate a lower bound on total TCR beta diversity. The public reads were reprocessed in TCRdb via fastp at Q25 and MiXCR, keeping in-frame beta chains. Here each entry gathers all rows of one CDR3 protein and keeps the most common genes and DNA. The V and J calls come from TCRdb's annotation, not from the publication. This sample has approximately 730,000 distinct CDR3 sequences in its table, and 53% of those were observed once. The ten biggest clones cover approximately 41% of the sample.

The TCR sequence derives from an elderly man in good health. Sequencing used blood. The chain is assembled from TRBV18 and TRBJ2-1; the D gene cannot be resolved reliably. The bases are TGTGCCAGCTCACCATCGGTGGGTATGCGTGGCGATGAGCAGTTCTTC. Its product reads: CASSPSVGMRGDEQFF.